The text below deals with one T cell receptor beta chain. Participants reported their clinical history, and cohort assignment relied on those reports. Trimming removed 0 bases from V and 10 bases from J, with 10 bases in between. This CDR3 comprises 13 residues. The germline gives CDR1 MNHEY, CDR2 SVGAGI. This sample was taken from a study of blood T cell repertoires in COVID-19. At the level of the study: COVID-19 samples, acute and convalescent, were from the United States, Italy and Spain. Sources were T cells, B-cell-depleted T cells, or PBMCs; the material itself was cDNA or gDNA.

In the original processing: Nucleated cell number was recorded as an estimate derived from reference gene primer amplification. Assay used: immunoSEQ multiplex PCR; TCRdb lists only in-frame clones, some missing. The DNA was the basis for D and trimming; V, J and clone size are from that table. Of a few hundred thousand clones detected, about 85% appear once; the ten largest clones hold roughly 8%. This sequence originates from a woman aged 55-75 years who had recovered from COVID-19. The chain has TRBV6-5 and TRBJ2-1; D remains unclear. Sequencing used PBMCs or T cells enriched from blood (not recorded which). The CDR3 sequence: CASSYSRFREQFF. CDR3 DNA sequence: TGTGCCAGCAGTTACTCGAGGTTTAGGGAGCAGTTCTTC.